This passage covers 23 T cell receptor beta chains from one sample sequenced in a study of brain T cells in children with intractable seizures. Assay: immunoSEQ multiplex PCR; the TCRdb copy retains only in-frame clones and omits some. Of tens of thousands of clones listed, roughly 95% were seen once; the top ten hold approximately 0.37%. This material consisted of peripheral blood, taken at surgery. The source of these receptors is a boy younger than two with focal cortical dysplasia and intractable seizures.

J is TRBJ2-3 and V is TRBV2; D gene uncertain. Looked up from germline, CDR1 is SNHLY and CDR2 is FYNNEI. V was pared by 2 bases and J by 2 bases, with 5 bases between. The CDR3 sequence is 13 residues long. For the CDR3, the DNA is TGTGCCAGCAGTGAACTATCCACAGATACGCAGTATTTT. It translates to CASSELSTDTQYF. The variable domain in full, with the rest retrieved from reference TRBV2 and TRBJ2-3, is EPEVTQTPSHQVTQMGQEVILRCVPISNHLYFYWYRQILGQKVEFLVSFYNNEISEKSEIFDDQFSVERPDGSNFTLKIRSTKLEDSAMYFCASSELSTDTQYFGPGTRLTVL.

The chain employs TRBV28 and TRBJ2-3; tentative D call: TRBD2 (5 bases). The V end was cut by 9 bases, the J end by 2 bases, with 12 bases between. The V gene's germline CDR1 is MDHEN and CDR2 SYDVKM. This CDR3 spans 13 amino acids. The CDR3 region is CASKQAATDTQYF. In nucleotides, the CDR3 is TGTGCCAGTAAACAAGCGGCCACAGATACGCAGTATTTT.

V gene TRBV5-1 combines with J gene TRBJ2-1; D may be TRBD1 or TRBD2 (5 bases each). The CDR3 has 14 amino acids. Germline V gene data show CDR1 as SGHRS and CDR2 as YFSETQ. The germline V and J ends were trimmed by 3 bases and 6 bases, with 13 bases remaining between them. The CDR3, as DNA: TGCGCCAGCAGCTGGGACCGGCTCTCCAATGAGCAGTTCTTC. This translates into CASSWDRLSNEQFF.

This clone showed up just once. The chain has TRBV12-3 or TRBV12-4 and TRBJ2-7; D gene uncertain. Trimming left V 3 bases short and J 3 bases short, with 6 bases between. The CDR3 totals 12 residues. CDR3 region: CASSFGHYEQYF. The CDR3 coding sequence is TGTGCCAGCAGTTTTGGGCACTACGAGCAGTACTTC.

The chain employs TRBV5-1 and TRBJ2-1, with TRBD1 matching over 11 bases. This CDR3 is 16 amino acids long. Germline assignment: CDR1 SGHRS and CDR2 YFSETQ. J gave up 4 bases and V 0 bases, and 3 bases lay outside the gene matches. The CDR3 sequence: CASSLVGQGAYNEQFF. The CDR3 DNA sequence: TGCGCCAGCAGCTTGGTAGGACAGGGGGCATACAATGAGCAGTTCTTC.

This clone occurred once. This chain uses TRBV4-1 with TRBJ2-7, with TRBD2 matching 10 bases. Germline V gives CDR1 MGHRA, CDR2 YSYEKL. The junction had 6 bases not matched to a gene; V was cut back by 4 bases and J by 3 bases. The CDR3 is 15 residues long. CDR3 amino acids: CASSPLLAGDYEQYF. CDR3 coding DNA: TGCGCCAGCAGCCCCCTCCTAGCGGGAGACTACGAGCAGTACTTC.

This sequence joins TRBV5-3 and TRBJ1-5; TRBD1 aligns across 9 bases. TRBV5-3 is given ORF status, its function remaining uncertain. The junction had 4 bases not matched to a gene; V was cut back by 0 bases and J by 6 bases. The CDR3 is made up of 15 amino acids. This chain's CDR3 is CARSLAGTGSQPQHF. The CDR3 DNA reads TGTGCCAGAAGCTTGGCCGGGACAGGGAGTCAGCCCCAGCATTTT.

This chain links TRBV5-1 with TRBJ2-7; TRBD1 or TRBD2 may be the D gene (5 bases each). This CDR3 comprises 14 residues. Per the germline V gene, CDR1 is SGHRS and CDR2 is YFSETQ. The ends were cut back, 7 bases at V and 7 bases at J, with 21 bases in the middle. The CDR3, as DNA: TGCGCCAGCGGGGACCTGACGGCCTCGGCGGAGCAGTACTTC. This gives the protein CASGDLTASAEQYF.

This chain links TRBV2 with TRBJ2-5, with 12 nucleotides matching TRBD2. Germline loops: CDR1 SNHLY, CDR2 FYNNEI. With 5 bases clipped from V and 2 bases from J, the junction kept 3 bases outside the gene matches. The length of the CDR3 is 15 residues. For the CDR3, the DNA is TGTGCCAGCAGTTACGGACTAGCGGGGCAAGAGACCCAGTACTTC. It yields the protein CASSYGLAGQETQYF. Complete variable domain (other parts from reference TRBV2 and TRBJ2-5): EPEVTQTPSHQVTQMGQEVILRCVPISNHLYFYWYRQILGQKVEFLVSFYNNEISEKSEIFDDQFSVERPDGSNFTLKIRSTKLEDSAMYFCASSYGLAGQETQYFGPGTRLLVL.

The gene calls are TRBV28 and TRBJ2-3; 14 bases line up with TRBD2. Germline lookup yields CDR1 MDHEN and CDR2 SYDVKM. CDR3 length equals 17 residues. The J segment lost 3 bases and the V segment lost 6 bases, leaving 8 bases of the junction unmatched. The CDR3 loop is CASRSPGLAGVTDTQYF. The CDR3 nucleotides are TGTGCCAGCAGGTCCCCGGGACTAGCGGGAGTTACAGATACGCAGTATTTT. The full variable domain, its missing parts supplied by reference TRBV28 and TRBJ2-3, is DVKVTQSSRYLVKRTGEKVFLECVQDMDHENMFWYRQDPGLGLRLIYFSYDVKMKEKGDIPEGYSVSREKKERFSLILESASTNQTSMYLCASRSPGLAGVTDTQYFGPGTRLTVL.

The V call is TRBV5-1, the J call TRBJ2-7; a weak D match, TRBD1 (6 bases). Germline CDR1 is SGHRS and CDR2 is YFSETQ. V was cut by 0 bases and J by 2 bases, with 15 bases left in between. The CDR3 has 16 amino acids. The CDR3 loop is CASSLARDTGAYEQYF. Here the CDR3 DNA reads TGCGCCAGCAGCTTGGCCCGGGACACCGGCGCCTACGAGCAGTACTTC.

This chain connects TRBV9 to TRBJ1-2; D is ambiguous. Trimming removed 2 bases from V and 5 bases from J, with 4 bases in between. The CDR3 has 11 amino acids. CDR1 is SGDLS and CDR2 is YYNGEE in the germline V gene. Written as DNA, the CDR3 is TGTGCCAGCAGCGTCGGTTATGGCTACACCTTC. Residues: CASSVGYGYTF. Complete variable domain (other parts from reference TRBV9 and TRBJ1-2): DSGVTQTPKHLITATGQRVTLRCSPRSGDLSVYWYQQSLDQGLQFLIQYYNGEERAKGNILERFSAQQFPDLHSELNLSSLELGDSALYFCASSVGYGYTFGSGTRLTVV.

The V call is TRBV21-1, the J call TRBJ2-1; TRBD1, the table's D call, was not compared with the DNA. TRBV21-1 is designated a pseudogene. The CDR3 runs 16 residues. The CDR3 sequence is CASSNPRTEDYNEQFF. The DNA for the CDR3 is TGTGCCAGCAGCAACCCGAGGACAGAAGATTACAATGAGCAGTTCTTC.

CDR3 loop: CASSQAVQGFDEQYF. CDR3 DNA sequence: TGCGCCAGCAGCCAAGCGGTACAGGGCTTTGACGAGCAGTACTTC. This chain connects TRBV4-1 to TRBJ2-7; D is possibly TRBD1 (6 bases). Trimming cost V 1 base and J 5 bases, with 15 bases left between them. The CDR3 totals 15 residues. Germline values: CDR1 MGHRA, CDR2 YSYEKL.

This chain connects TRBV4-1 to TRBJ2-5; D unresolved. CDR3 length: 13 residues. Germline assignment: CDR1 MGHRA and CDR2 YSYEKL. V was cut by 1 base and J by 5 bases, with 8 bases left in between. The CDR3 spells CASSQGPLETQYF. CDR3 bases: TGCGCCAGCAGCCAAGGGCCTTTGGAGACCCAGTACTTC.

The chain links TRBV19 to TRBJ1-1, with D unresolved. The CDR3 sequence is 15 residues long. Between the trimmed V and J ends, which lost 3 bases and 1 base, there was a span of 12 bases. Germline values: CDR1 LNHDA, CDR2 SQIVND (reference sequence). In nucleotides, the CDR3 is TGTGCCAGTAGTATTTCCCAACACACGAACACTGAAGCTTTCTTT. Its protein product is CASSISQHTNTEAFF.

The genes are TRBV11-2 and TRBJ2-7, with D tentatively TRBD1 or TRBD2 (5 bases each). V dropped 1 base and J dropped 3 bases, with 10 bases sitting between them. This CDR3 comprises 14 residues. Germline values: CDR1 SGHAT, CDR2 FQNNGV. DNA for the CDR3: TGTGCCAGCAGCTTAGTTCCGGGGCACTACGAGCAGTACTTC. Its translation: CASSLVPGHYEQYF.

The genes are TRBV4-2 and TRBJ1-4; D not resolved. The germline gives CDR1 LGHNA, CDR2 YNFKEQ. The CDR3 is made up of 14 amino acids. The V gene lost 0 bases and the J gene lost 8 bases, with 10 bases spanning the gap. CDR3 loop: CASSQESVLEKLFF. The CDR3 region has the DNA TGTGCCAGCAGCCAAGAAAGTGTTCTCGAAAAACTGTTTTTT.

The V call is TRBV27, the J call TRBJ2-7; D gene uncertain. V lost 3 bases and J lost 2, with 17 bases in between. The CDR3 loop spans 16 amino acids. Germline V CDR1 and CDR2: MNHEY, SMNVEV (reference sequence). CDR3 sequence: CASSLGLSVVPYEQYF. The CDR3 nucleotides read TGTGCCAGCAGTTTGGGCTTGAGTGTCGTGCCCTACGAGCAGTACTTC.

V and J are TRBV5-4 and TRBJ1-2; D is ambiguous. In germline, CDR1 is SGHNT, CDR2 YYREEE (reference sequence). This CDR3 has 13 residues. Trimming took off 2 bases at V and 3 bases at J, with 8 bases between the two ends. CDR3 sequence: CASSFAGDYGYTF. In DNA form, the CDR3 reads TGTGCCAGCAGCTTCGCAGGAGACTATGGCTACACCTTC.

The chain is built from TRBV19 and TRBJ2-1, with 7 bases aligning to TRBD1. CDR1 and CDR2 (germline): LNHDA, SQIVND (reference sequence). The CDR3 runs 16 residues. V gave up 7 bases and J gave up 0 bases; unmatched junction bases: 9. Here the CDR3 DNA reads TGTGCCAGTACCGAGGGGGCCCACAGCTCCTACAATGAGCAGTTCTTC. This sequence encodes CASTEGAHSSYNEQFF. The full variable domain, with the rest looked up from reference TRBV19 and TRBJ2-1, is DGGITQSPKYLFRKEGQNVTLSCEQNLNHDAMYWYRQDPGQGLRLIYYSQIVNDFQKGDIAEGYSVSREKKESFPLTVTSAQKNPTAFYLCASTEGAHSSYNEQFFGPGTRLTVL.

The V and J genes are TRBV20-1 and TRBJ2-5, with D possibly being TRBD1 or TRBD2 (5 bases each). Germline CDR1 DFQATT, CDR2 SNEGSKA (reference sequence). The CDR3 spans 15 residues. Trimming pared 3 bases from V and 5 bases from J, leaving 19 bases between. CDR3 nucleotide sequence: TGCAGTGCTAGTAGCCCCGGGACGGTTCTCGAGACCCAGTACTTC. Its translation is CSASSPGTVLETQYF.

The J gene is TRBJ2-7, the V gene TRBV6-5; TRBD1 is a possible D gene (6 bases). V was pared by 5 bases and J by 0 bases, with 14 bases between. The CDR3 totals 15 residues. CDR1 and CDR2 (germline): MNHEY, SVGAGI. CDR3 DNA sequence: TGTGCCAGCAGTAGGGGAAGGACAGACTCCTACGAGCAGTACTTC. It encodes CASSRGRTDSYEQYF.